This is a list of T cell receptor beta chains from one sample in a study of PD-1 blockade in classical Hodgkin lymphoma. Sequencing used immunoSEQ multiplex PCR; TCRdb keeps in-frame clones, though not all of them. The sample shows tens of thousands of clones, about 90% of them seen only once. Sample: peripheral blood mononuclear cells (PBMCs), taken before the fourth cycle of nivolumab. The receptor set was obtained from a human donor with classical Hodgkin lymphoma. CDR3s leave out the opening cysteine and the closing phenylalanine or tryptophan. Fields, in order: J gene, V gene, CDR3 protein.

j_gene: TRBJ2-1
v_gene: TRBV2
CDR3aa: ASSDETGYNEQF

j_gene: TRBJ2-3
v_gene: TRBV20-1
CDR3aa: SARLTDTQY

j_gene: TRBJ2-6
v_gene: TRBV30
CDR3aa: AWSVSMSLWANVLT

j_gene: TRBJ1-1
v_gene: TRBV19
CDR3aa: ASGYMNTEAF

j_gene: TRBJ1-1
v_gene: TRBV6-5
CDR3aa: ASSDFPAF

j_gene: TRBJ2-3
v_gene: TRBV29-1
CDR3aa: SVEVGAGDTQY

j_gene: TRBJ1-1
v_gene: TRBV2
CDR3aa: ASSFGFEAF

j_gene: TRBJ2-5
v_gene: TRBV5-1
CDR3aa: ASSLTGSIETQY

j_gene: TRBJ1-1
v_gene: TRBV5-4
CDR3aa: ASSSQGGYMNTEAF

j_gene: TRBJ2-3
v_gene: TRBV27
CDR3aa: ASSLTGGRGNTQY

j_gene: TRBJ2-2
v_gene: TRBV6-6
CDR3aa: ASRYRLITGELF

j_gene: TRBJ1-2
v_gene: TRBV7-9
CDR3aa: ASSDPDGPNYGYT

j_gene: TRBJ2-5
v_gene: TRBV7-7
CDR3aa: ASSLRTSGGPILETQY

j_gene: TRBJ1-1
v_gene: TRBV29-1
CDR3aa: SVDIQRTEAF

j_gene: TRBJ2-7
v_gene: TRBV6-6
CDR3aa: ASTLAGDSSYEQY

j_gene: TRBJ1-4
v_gene: TRBV30
CDR3aa: AWSGDSREKLF

j_gene: TRBJ1-6
v_gene: TRBV5-4
CDR3aa: ASSLWMGADKNSPLH

j_gene: TRBJ1-1
v_gene: TRBV7-9
CDR3aa: ASSRRNTEAF

j_gene: TRBJ2-7
v_gene: TRBV6-1
CDR3aa: ASTGVLSYEQY

j_gene: TRBJ2-7
v_gene: TRBV9
CDR3aa: ASSVAITSYEQY

j_gene: TRBJ1-5
v_gene: TRBV19
CDR3aa: ASSPRRGSNQPQH

j_gene: TRBJ1-5
v_gene: TRBV19
CDR3aa: ASKEQGARNQPQH

j_gene: TRBJ2-1
v_gene: TRBV27
CDR3aa: ASTSPRAGMRVHEQF

j_gene: TRBJ2-5
v_gene: TRBV13
CDR3aa: ASSYPGQGVGTQY

j_gene: TRBJ1-6
v_gene: TRBV9
CDR3aa: ASRREDRVNSPLH